These 10 T cell receptor beta chains were sequenced from one sample in a study of human T cells and chemical hapten exposure. From the RACE reads, TCRdb called clonotypes with MiXCR, one entry per CDR3 protein. The table has about 84,000 distinct CDR3 sequences, less than 14% seen once; the top ten hold around 3.6%. Time point meaning: patch test 3, about 24 weeks after DPC sensitization. Treatment reported: therapeutic diphenylcyclopropenone sensitization with weekly scalp DPC. The sequencing used whole blood, collected in connection with sensitization to the hapten diphenylcyclopropenone (DPC). These receptors all stem from a woman aged 45-65 years with alopecia areata. Some clones in this sample may be carry-over from other donors' samples.

CDR3: CASSGGLSGTISYNEQFF. The CDR3 region has the DNA TGTGCCAGCAGCGGGGGCCTTAGCGGGACCATCTCCTACAATGAGCAGTTCTTC. The rearrangement links TRBV5-6 to TRBJ2-1, with TRBD2 matching 8 bases. This CDR3 comprises 18 residues. V was clipped by 4 bases and J by 0 bases; unmatched bases: 12. In germline, CDR1 is SGHDT, CDR2 YYEEEE.

This clonotype was seen ten or more times. The chain carries TRBV6-6 and TRBJ1-1; no definite D call. Deletions cut 6 bases from V and 0 bases from J, with 8 bases between. CDR3 length: 13 residues. Germline CDR1 is MNHNY and CDR2 is SVGAGI (reference sequence). The CDR3 sequence is CASSLGVNTEAFF. CDR3 bases: TGTGCCAGCAGCCTAGGAGTGAACACTGAAGCTTTCTTT.

This clonotype was detected only a few times. The rearrangement links TRBV29-1 to TRBJ2-7; D is undetermined. CDR3 length: 12 amino acids. V lost 7 bases to trimming and J lost 1 base, with 11 bases between them. Germline V gene sequence: CDR1 SQVTM, CDR2 ANQGSEA. CDR3 bases: TGCAGCGCATGGACCGCATCCTACGAGCAGTACTTC. Protein: CSAWTASYEQYF.

This chain joins TRBV20-1 and TRBJ2-7; 10 bases line up with TRBD2. Germline CDR1 DFQATT, CDR2 SNEGSKA (reference sequence). The CDR3 extends over 14 amino acids. With V trimmed by 6 bases and J by 6 bases, 11 bases remained unmatched. The CDR3 sequence: CSAKTQREGGEQYF. The CDR3 coding sequence is TGCAGTGCCAAGACTCAGCGGGAGGGCGGCGAGCAGTACTTC.

This clonotype was found many times. The V call is TRBV12-3 or TRBV12-4, the J call TRBJ2-1, with TRBD2 identical over 7 bases. The CDR3 totals 15 residues. Unmatched junction bases numbered 0, after V lost 1 base and J lost 0 bases. The CDR3 loop is CASSLGGSSYNEQFF. CDR3 sequence (DNA): TGTGCCAGCAGTTTAGGCGGGAGCTCCTACAATGAGCAGTTCTTC.

This clonotype was seen more than once but under ten times. J is TRBJ2-1 and V is TRBV6-6, with unresolved D. In germline, CDR1 is MNHNY, CDR2 SVGAGI (reference sequence). The CDR3 totals 13 residues. V lost 6 bases and J 5 bases, leaving 11 bases between the germline ends. The CDR3 DNA reads TGTGCCAGCAGGGATCTGGGGAACAATGAGCAGTTCTTC. It encodes CASRDLGNNEQFF.

The chain links TRBV28 to TRBJ2-7; unclear D gene. CDR1 is MDHEN, CDR2 SYDVKM, per germline. The length of the CDR3 is 15 residues. V was cut by 4 bases and J by 2 bases, with 15 bases left in between. The CDR3 DNA reads as TGTGCCAGCAGTTCCCCCGGTGGCCCCGCCTACGAGCAGTACTTC. It translates to CASSSPGGPAYEQYF.

This clonotype has more than one count but fewer than ten. The J gene is TRBJ2-7, the V gene TRBV12-3 or TRBV12-4, with a weak D call TRBD2 (6 bases). The CDR3 length is 20 residues. With 2 bases removed from V and 0 bases from J, the gap between germline ends came to 26 bases. The CDR3 DNA sequence: TGTGCCAGCAGTTTATACGGGGTTCCTCTTAATAGCGGTAACTCCTACGAGCAGTACTTC. Amino acids: CASSLYGVPLNSGNSYEQYF.

This clonotype has just a few counts. This chain joins TRBV19 and TRBJ2-7; D ambiguous. The ends were cut back, 7 bases at V and 3 bases at J, with 7 bases in the middle. Germline V gene sequence: CDR1 LNHDA, CDR2 SQIVND (reference sequence). The CDR3 consists of 11 residues. The chain's CDR3 is CASTAIYEQYF. The DNA for the CDR3 is TGTGCCAGTACCGCTATCTACGAGCAGTACTTC.

This clonotype was observed a few times. The chain uses TRBV27 and TRBJ2-1; 7 positions match TRBD2. Per germline, CDR1 MNHEY and CDR2 SMNVEV (reference sequence). The ends lost 4 bases at V and 7 bases at J; junction bases unmatched: 10. This CDR3 spans 15 amino acids. The CDR3 loop is CASSYGGGPPNEQFF. In DNA, the CDR3 is TGTGCCAGCAGTTACGGGGGAGGGCCTCCTAATGAGCAGTTCTTC.